This T cell receptor beta chain was retrieved from a study of T cell responses to AZD1222 COVID-19 vaccine. This CDR3 has 14 residues. V lost 7 bases, J lost 7 bases, and 20 bases lay in between. Germline CDR1 and CDR2: SEHNR and FQNEAQ (reference sequence). As for this clone: The antigen is not known.

Notes on the study in general: Repertoire sampling happened only post peak T cell response. Donors in the cohort were predominantly white British and more often female, and clonal diversity was possibly underestimated. Breadth and depth of Spike-specific TCRs rose after two AZD1222 doses.

TCRdb keeps only in-frame clones here, not all; method: immunoSEQ multiplex PCR. The sample includes tens of thousands of clones, roughly 90% of them seen just once. Pooled samples include second doses given at about 4 or 12 weeks. The chain links TRBV7-9 to TRBJ2-7; perhaps TRBD2 as D (6 bases). The source is an adult who received the AZD1222 COVID-19 vaccine. The specimen was peripheral blood, collected 28 days after the second AZD1222 dose. This CDR3 is CASNQIREPGEQYF. CDR3 nucleotide sequence: TGTGCCAGCAACCAAATCCGGGAGCCTGGGGAGCAGTACTTC. The full variable domain, in which reference TRBV7-9 and TRBJ2-7 provide the parts outside the CDR3, is DTGVSQNPRHKITKRGQNVTFRCDPISEHNRLYWYRQTLGQGPEFLTYFQNEAQLEKSRLLSDRFSAERPKGSFSTLEIQRTEQGDSAMYLCASNQIREPGEQYFGPGTRLTVT.